This T cell receptor beta chain comes out of a study of OX40 agonist ivuxolimab in advanced cancers. Overall study context: Ivuxolimab, an antibody acting as an agonist of OX40 (CD134), was used to treat patients. Partial responses occurred in three patients (one hepatocellular carcinoma, two cutaneous melanoma).

General study results and limits: The authors did not determine the antigen specificity of the expanded peripheral T cells.

Regarding this clone: Its matching antigen is unknown.

The CDR3 runs 14 residues. V was trimmed by 0 bases and J by 3 bases, leaving 8 bases between them. Germline CDR1 KGHSH, CDR2 LQKENI. Here immunoSEQ multiplex PCR was the method, and the copy in TCRdb shows in-frame clones only, minus some. The sample lists 55,000 to 80,000 clones; more than 80% were seen once. The receptor was derived from an adult with an advanced solid tumor such as melanoma, head and neck, liver or kidney cancer. The chain links TRBV18 to TRBJ1-2; perhaps TRBD1 as D (6 bases). The starting material was CD4+ or CD8+ T cells sorted from blood, obtained in a trial of the OX40 agonist ivuxolimab. The CDR3 DNA reads as TGTGCCAGCTCACCACCGACAGGTTACTATGGCTACACCTTC. Its protein product is CASSPPTGYYGYTF.